This T cell receptor beta chain comes out of a study of human T cells and chemical hapten exposure. The CDR3 runs 13 residues. V was shortened by 0 bases and J by 2 bases, with 5 bases between the two germline ends. CDR1 and CDR2 (germline): LGHNA, YSLEER. Regarding time point: patch test 2, 6 weeks after DPC sensitization. Treatment defined: therapeutic diphenylcyclopropenone sensitization with weekly scalp DPC. Each CDR3 protein is one row after TCRdb ran MiXCR on the RACE reads. The table has a few hundred thousand distinct CDR3 sequences, about 6% seen once. V and J are TRBV4-3 and TRBJ2-7; D remains ambiguous. The receptor was isolated from a woman younger than 30 with alopecia areata. Some clones in this sample may be carry-over from other donors' samples. The sequences come from whole blood, collected in connection with sensitization to the hapten diphenylcyclopropenone (DPC). CDR3 nucleotides: TGCGCCAGCAGCCAAGATTTCACCTACGAGCAGTACTTC. Translating gives CASSQDFTYEQYF.